A single sample gave rise to the 24 T cell receptor beta chains below, sequenced in a study of shared clonotypes between healthy human individuals. Assay used: immunoSEQ multiplex PCR; TCRdb lists only in-frame clones, some missing. Of about 980,000 clones listed, roughly 72% are singletons. The sample taken for sequencing was memory CD4+ T cells sorted from blood. Subset here: CD45RA-negative fraction. These receptor sequences come from a man between 18 and 35 years old in good health.

This clone was seen a few times. Other DNA sequences in this specimen translate into the identical CDR3. The chain has TRBV18 and TRBJ2-7; 11 nucleotides align to TRBD1. The CDR3 totals 13 residues. J lost 5 bases, V lost 3 bases, and 0 bases had no gene match. Germline V gives CDR1 KGHSH, CDR2 LQKENI. The CDR3 DNA reads as TGTGCCAGCTCACCGGGACAGGGGGACGAGCAGTACTTC. Its translation: CASSPGQGDEQYF.

The chain couples TRBV25-1 to TRBJ2-4; TRBD1 matches 9 bases. The J segment lost 1 base and the V segment lost 2 bases, leaving 3 bases of the junction unmatched. The CDR3 runs 16 residues. Germline V lookup: CDR1 MGHDK, CDR2 SYGVNS. The CDR3 DNA follows: TGTGCCAGCAGTGAAGCCGGACAGGGGGCCAAAAACATTCAGTACTTC. It codes for CASSEAGQGAKNIQYF.

The J gene is TRBJ1-1, the V gene TRBV20-1; D remains unclear. With 6 bases removed from V and 11 bases from J, the gap between germline ends came to 13 bases. Per the germline V gene, CDR1 is DFQATT and CDR2 is SNEGSKA (reference sequence). This CDR3 has 10 amino acids. DNA of the CDR3: TGCAGTGCCTTAGGGAATCTGGCTTTCTTT. Its translation is CSALGNLAFF.

This chain joins TRBV2 and TRBJ2-5; 9 bases agree with TRBD1. The CDR3 covers 14 residues. J was trimmed by 3 bases and V by 8 bases; bases with no gene match: 7. The germline V gene has CDR1 SNHLY and CDR2 FYNNEI. The CDR3 sequence is CASHRGPLEETQYF. In nucleotides, the CDR3 is TGTGCCAGCCACAGGGGGCCCCTGGAAGAGACCCAGTACTTC.

This clone has more than one count but fewer than ten. The chain recombines TRBV19 with TRBJ1-4, with TRBD1 as a possible D gene (5 bases). Trimming stripped 5 bases from V and 3 bases from J, with 10 bases between. CDR1 is LNHDA, CDR2 SQIVND, per germline (reference sequence). CDR3 length: 14 amino acids. The CDR3 loop reads CASSGGTPNEKLFF. The CDR3 DNA is TGTGCCAGTAGTGGGGGAACCCCTAATGAAAAACTGTTTTTT. Full variable domain (missing parts from reference TRBV19 and TRBJ1-4): DGGITQSPKYLFRKEGQNVTLSCEQNLNHDAMYWYRQDPGQGLRLIYYSQIVNDFQKGDIAEGYSVSREKKESFPLTVTSAQKNPTAFYLCASSGGTPNEKLFFGSGTQLSVL.

The chain is built from TRBV4-2 and TRBJ2-3; 13 bases agree with TRBD2. Trimming took 0 bases from V and 5 from J; bases not matched to a gene: 2. CDR1 LGHNA and CDR2 YNFKEQ come from the germline V gene. The CDR3 extends over 16 amino acids. The CDR3 is CASSQELAGGVDTQYF. In DNA, the CDR3 is TGTGCCAGCAGCCAAGAACTAGCGGGGGGGGTAGATACGCAGTATTTT.

The chain links TRBV6-5 to TRBJ1-1, with D unclear. The V gene's germline CDR1 is MNHEY and CDR2 SVGAGI. V lost 7 bases to trimming and J lost 0 bases, with 15 bases between them. This CDR3 has 15 residues. The CDR3 is CASKPGANMNTEAFF. The CDR3 DNA is TGTGCCAGCAAACCGGGAGCAAACATGAACACTGAAGCTTTCTTT.

A single count supports this clone. The chain has TRBV28 and TRBJ1-2; D remains unclear. V lost 2 bases and J lost 8, with 15 bases in between. The CDR3 extends over 14 amino acids. Looked up from germline, CDR1 is MDHEN and CDR2 is SYDVKM. The CDR3 region has the DNA TGTGCCAGCAGTTTAACTGGGGAGCCAAAGGGCTACACCTTC. This codes for CASSLTGEPKGYTF.

V is TRBV2 and J is TRBJ2-1; unclear D gene. Trimming removed 6 bases at V and 10 bases at J, with 7 bases between. Germline loops: CDR1 SNHLY, CDR2 FYNNEI. The CDR3 consists of 10 residues. The CDR3 DNA reads TGTGCCAGCAGAGTACGGGAGCAGTTCTTC. The encoded protein is CASRVREQFF.

This clone was seen a few times. The V gene is TRBV19, the J gene TRBJ2-1, with D maybe TRBD2 (6 bases). This CDR3 has 15 amino acids. Trimming took off 6 bases at V and 0 bases at J, with 12 bases between the two ends. Germline V gene lookup returns CDR1 LNHDA and CDR2 SQIVND (reference sequence). The CDR3 DNA reads as TGTGCCAGTAGCGCGGGACTGGACTCCTACAATGAGCAGTTCTTC. The encoded protein is CASSAGLDSYNEQFF.

This clone was recorded only once. The genes are TRBV7-2 and TRBJ1-5, with 11 nucleotides matching TRBD1. CDR1 and CDR2 (germline): SGHTA, FQGNSA. V lost 5 bases, J lost 6 bases, and 6 bases stayed unmatched. This CDR3 comprises 15 residues. CDR3: CASSLAGQGVQPQHF. CDR3 bases: TGTGCCAGCAGCCTGGCGGGACAGGGGGTTCAGCCCCAGCATTTT.

The rearrangement uses TRBV11-1 and TRBJ2-2, with 9 bases matching TRBD1. V shed 6 bases and J 5 bases; nucleotides not matched to a gene: 10. The V gene's germline CDR1 is SGHAT and CDR2 FQDESV (reference sequence). The CDR3 runs 16 residues. CDR3 sequence reads: CASRWGQGSSTGELFF. The DNA for the CDR3 is TGTGCCAGCAGATGGGGACAGGGAAGTTCTACCGGGGAGCTGTTTTTT.

The chain has TRBV11-2 and TRBJ2-1; possibly TRBD2 for D (6 bases). Germline V lookup: CDR1 SGHAT, CDR2 FQNNGV. This CDR3 comprises 13 residues. Trimming stripped 0 bases from V and 12 bases from J, with 12 bases between. CDR3: CASSLEDYARQFF. In DNA form, the CDR3 reads TGTGCCAGCAGCTTAGAGGACTATGCTAGGCAGTTCTTC.

There are a few counts of this clone. The J gene is TRBJ1-4, the V gene TRBV2, with D uncertain. The CDR3 covers 14 residues. Trimming pared 9 bases from V and 4 bases from J, leaving 15 bases between. Germline values: CDR1 SNHLY, CDR2 FYNNEI. The CDR3 coding sequence is TGTGCCAGTAAAGGCCAGTCACTTAATGAAAAACTGTTTTTT. It translates to CASKGQSLNEKLFF. The entire variable domain, with the rest obtained from reference TRBV2 and TRBJ1-4, is as follows: EPEVTQTPSHQVTQMGQEVILRCVPISNHLYFYWYRQILGQKVEFLVSFYNNEISEKSEIFDDQFSVERPDGSNFTLKIRSTKLEDSAMYFCASKGQSLNEKLFFGSGTQLSVL.

The chain couples TRBV28 to TRBJ2-3; D is possibly TRBD2 (6 bases). From germline, CDR1 is MDHEN and CDR2 SYDVKM. The germline V and J ends were trimmed by 8 bases and 7 bases, with 10 bases remaining between them. The CDR3 contains 11 residues. The CDR3 is CASGDWYTQYF. CDR3 DNA sequence: TGTGCCAGCGGGGACTGGTATACGCAGTATTTT.

This rearrangement joins TRBV28 to TRBJ2-5; 8 nucleotides line up with TRBD2. Per germline, CDR1 MDHEN and CDR2 SYDVKM. The CDR3 length is 15 residues. Trimming at V came to 5 bases and at J to 5 bases, leaving 10 bases not matched to a gene. Here the CDR3 reads CASSTGGAVGETQYF. The CDR3 DNA reads TGTGCCAGCAGTACGGGGGGGGCCGTAGGGGAGACCCAGTACTTC.

V is TRBV18 and J is TRBJ1-1; D unresolved. Per germline, CDR1 KGHSH and CDR2 LQKENI. The CDR3 contains 14 residues. V was clipped by 6 bases and J by 0 bases, with 11 bases between them. This CDR3 reads CASSPATLNTEAFF. In DNA form, the CDR3 reads TGTGCCAGCTCCCCCGCCACGTTGAACACTGAAGCTTTCTTT.

This sequence joins TRBV19 and TRBJ1-3; 8 nucleotides match TRBD1. Looked up from germline, CDR1 is LNHDA and CDR2 is SQIVND (reference sequence). The CDR3 sequence is 15 residues long. After removal of 5 bases from V and 4 bases from J, the junction contained 7 bases not matched to a gene. The CDR3 sequence: CASSYTTGDGNTIYF. CDR3 nucleotides: TGTGCCAGTAGTTACACGACAGGGGACGGAAACACCATATATTTT.

This clone was counted once. The V call is TRBV5-1, the J call TRBJ2-7; D possibly corresponds to TRBD1 (5 bases). Germline V gene sequence: CDR1 SGHRS, CDR2 YFSETQ. The V end was cut by 4 bases, the J end by 7 bases, with 24 bases between. The CDR3 is 16 amino acids. DNA of the CDR3: TGCGCCAGCAGCACTGGACATGAAGACTTATTTGGGGAGCAGTACTTC. As protein: CASSTGHEDLFGEQYF.

This chain uses TRBV7-6 with TRBJ1-1; tentatively, D is TRBD1 (6 bases). Trimming stripped 3 bases from V and 0 bases from J, with 11 bases between. The CDR3 is made up of 15 amino acids. The germline CDR1 and CDR2 sequences are SGHVS and FNYEAQ. The CDR3 here is CASSLRGGMNTEAFF. The CDR3 DNA reads TGTGCCAGCAGCTTGAGGGGGGGCATGAACACTGAAGCTTTCTTT.

J is TRBJ2-7 and V is TRBV6-6, with D uncertain. Germline lookup yields CDR1 MNHNY and CDR2 SVGAGI (reference sequence). CDR3 length equals 13 residues. The ends were cut back, 5 bases at V and 2 bases at J, with 10 bases in the middle. The DNA of the CDR3 is TGTGCCAGCAGTCCCGGGCCCCCCTACGAGCAGTACTTC. Translated: CASSPGPPYEQYF.

This rearrangement joins TRBV10-2 to TRBJ1-6, with 11 bases that match TRBD1. CDR1 is WSHSY and CDR2 is SAAADI in the germline V gene. The CDR3 has 14 residues. After removal of 7 bases from V and 8 bases from J, the junction contained 4 bases not matched to a gene. CDR3 DNA: TGCGCCAGCACTCGGGACAGGGGGTATTCACCCCTCCACTTT. Its translation is CASTRDRGYSPLHF.

This chain joins TRBV19 and TRBJ1-4, with no clear D. V was shortened by 10 bases and J by 3 bases, with 15 bases between the two germline ends. CDR1 and CDR2 from the germline V gene are LNHDA and SQIVND (reference sequence). CDR3 size: 14 residues. CDR3 in DNA: TGTGCCACCTTGGGTCGGGGATCTAATGAAAAACTGTTTTTT. This encodes CATLGRGSNEKLFF. Complete variable domain (other parts from reference TRBV19 and TRBJ1-4): DGGITQSPKYLFRKEGQNVTLSCEQNLNHDAMYWYRQDPGQGLRLIYYSQIVNDFQKGDIAEGYSVSREKKESFPLTVTSAQKNPTAFYLCATLGRGSNEKLFFGSGTQLSVL.

This chain uses TRBV5-1 with TRBJ2-5, with 8 bases aligning to TRBD1. The J call could be wrong; TRBJ2-7 is a better fit for the DNA end. From germline, CDR1 is SGHRS and CDR2 YFSETQ. This CDR3 is built from 15 residues. CDR3 residues: CASSLDFGQGYEQYF. The CDR3 DNA reads TGCGCCAGCAGCTTGGACTTCGGACAGGGCTACGAGCAGTACTTC.